This record looks at one T cell receptor (beta chain) sequence and its context. The antigen is unknown. The time point denotes: newly diagnosed, previously untreated cHL patient sample. Thawed PBMCs underwent magnetic negative selection to obtain purified CD8+ T cells. PBMCs from patients with newly diagnosed, untreated classical Hodgkin lymphoma served as a comparison group for the relapsed/refractory trial patients. The sample originates from a study of PD-1 blockade in classical Hodgkin lymphoma. Study results and caveats: Newly diagnosed patients were said to have less baseline TCR diversity than healthy donors did. The repertoire differences lack a defined cause, possibly disease activity or prior therapy.

V lost 6 bases to trimming and J lost 6 bases, with 19 bases between them. The CDR3 spans 15 residues. CDR1 and CDR2 from the germline V gene are LNHDA and SQIVND (reference sequence). The data were produced by immunoSEQ multiplex PCR, yet TCRdb's version contains in-frame clones alone and is incomplete. This table has 21,000 or so clones, around nine tenths appearing once. The clonotype originates from a human donor with classical Hodgkin lymphoma. This chain uses TRBV19 with TRBJ2-3; unclear D gene. Sequencing was done on a sample of CD8+ T cells from blood. CDR3 coding DNA: TGTGCCAGTAGGGACGGTGGACGACTGGTGGATACGCAGTATTTT. It yields the protein CASRDGGRLVDTQYF.